This TCR beta chain was identified during a study of cytomegalovirus exposure and HLA in healthy donors. Study-level results: Reported results showed that the classifier diagnosed cytomegalovirus status with high specificity and sensitivity.

The CDR3 sequence is 16 residues long. J lost 2 bases, V lost 4 bases, and 6 bases had no gene match. Looked up from germline, CDR1 is SGHRS and CDR2 is YFSETQ. As concerns this clone: Its matching antigen is unknown.

60 Vbeta and 13 Jbeta primers were used in PCR. Profiling relied on immunoSEQ multiplex PCR, and the TCRdb table lists in-frame clones only, not all of them. The data contain fewer than 350,000 clones, approximately 90% of them singletons. The chain couples TRBV5-1 to TRBJ2-5, with 12 positions matching TRBD2. Material: PBMCs. This clonotype originated in a woman aged 18-29 years in good health and CMV-seronegative. The CDR3 is CASSPRTSGAQETQYF. The CDR3 DNA reads TGCGCCAGCAGCCCTCGGACTAGCGGGGCTCAAGAGACCCAGTACTTC.